This T cell receptor (beta chain) is from a study of cytomegalovirus exposure and HLA in healthy donors. Overall study context: HLA-typed donors were the source of 83 million or so unique TCRs held in an early data release. Study results and caveats: In the analysis, some V segments, TRBV6-2 and TRBV6-3 included, were excluded as indistinguishable. Further analysis was carried out later, and it showed several of the most significant clusters appearing linked to common viral pathogens.

On this clone: The antigen is undetermined.

It was with 60 Vbeta and 13 Jbeta primers that the PCR ran. TCRdb's table, derived via immunoSEQ multiplex PCR, lists solely in-frame clones and lacks some. The table has about 82,000 clones, around 85% seen once; the top ten hold around an eighth. Germline loops: CDR1 PRHDT, CDR2 FYEKMQ (reference sequence). Trimming took off 2 bases at V and 0 bases at J, with 12 bases between the two ends. The CDR3 runs to 16 residues. This receptor was taken from a human donor in good health. The gene calls are TRBV13 and TRBJ2-3; possible D gene TRBD2, 6 bases. The sample comprised PBMCs. CDR3 nucleotide sequence: TGTGCCAGCAGCTTAAAGGCTAGCGAAAGCACAGATACGCAGTATTTT. This gives the protein CASSLKASESTDTQYF.